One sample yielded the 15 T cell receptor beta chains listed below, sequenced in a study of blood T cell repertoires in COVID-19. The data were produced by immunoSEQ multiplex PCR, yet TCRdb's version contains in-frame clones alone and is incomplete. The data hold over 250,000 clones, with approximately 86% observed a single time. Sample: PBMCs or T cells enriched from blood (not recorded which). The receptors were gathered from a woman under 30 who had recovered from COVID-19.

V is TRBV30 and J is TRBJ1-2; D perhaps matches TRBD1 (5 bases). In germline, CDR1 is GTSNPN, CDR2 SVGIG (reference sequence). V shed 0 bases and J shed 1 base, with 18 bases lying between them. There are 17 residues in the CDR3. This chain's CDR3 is CAWSVWVLGRDNYGYTF. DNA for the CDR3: TGTGCCTGGAGTGTATGGGTTTTAGGCAGGGATAACTATGGCTACACCTTC.

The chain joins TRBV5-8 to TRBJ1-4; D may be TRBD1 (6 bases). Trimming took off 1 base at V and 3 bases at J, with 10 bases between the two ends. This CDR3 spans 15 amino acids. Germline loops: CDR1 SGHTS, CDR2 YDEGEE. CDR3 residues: CASSLTGYPNEKLFF. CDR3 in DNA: TGTGCCAGCAGCTTGACAGGGTATCCTAATGAAAAACTGTTTTTT.

The CDR3 sequence is CASSPSLTAYSPLHF. CDR3 DNA: TGTGCCAGCAGTCCCTCTTTGACAGCTTATTCACCCCTCCACTTT. V is TRBV28 and J is TRBJ1-6; TRBD1 might be the D (5 bases). There are 15 residues in the CDR3. V gave up 5 bases and J gave up 8 bases, with 16 bases separating them. Germline V gene sequence: CDR1 MDHEN, CDR2 SYDVKM.

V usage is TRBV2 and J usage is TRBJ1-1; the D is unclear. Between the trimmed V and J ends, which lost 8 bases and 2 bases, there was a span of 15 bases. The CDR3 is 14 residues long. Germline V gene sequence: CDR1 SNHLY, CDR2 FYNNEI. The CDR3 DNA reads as TGTGCCAGCCACGATCGGGAGACCAACACTGAAGCTTTCTTT. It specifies CASHDRETNTEAFF.

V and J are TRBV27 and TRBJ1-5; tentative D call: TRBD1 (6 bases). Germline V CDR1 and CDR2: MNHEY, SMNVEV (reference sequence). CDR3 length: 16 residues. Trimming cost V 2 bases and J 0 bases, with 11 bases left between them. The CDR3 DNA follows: TGTGCCAGCAGTTTACGACGGACAGATAGCAATCAGCCCCAGCATTTT. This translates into CASSLRRTDSNQPQHF.

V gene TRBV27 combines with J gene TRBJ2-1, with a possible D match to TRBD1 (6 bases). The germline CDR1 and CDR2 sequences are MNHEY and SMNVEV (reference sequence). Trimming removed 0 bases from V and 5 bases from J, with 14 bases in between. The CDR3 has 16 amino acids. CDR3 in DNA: TGTGCCAGCAGTTTATCCGGCAGGGGATACAACAATGAGCAGTTCTTC. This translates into CASSLSGRGYNNEQFF.

CDR3 residues: CASSIRTRLNTEAFF. CDR3 sequence (DNA): TGTGCCAGCAGTATACGGACAAGGTTGAACACTGAAGCTTTCTTT. This chain joins TRBV6-5 and TRBJ1-1, with D perhaps TRBD1 (5 bases). The CDR3 extends over 15 amino acids. V was shortened by 5 bases and J by 0 bases, with 13 bases between the two germline ends. Germline CDR1 reads MNHEY; CDR2 reads SVGAGI.

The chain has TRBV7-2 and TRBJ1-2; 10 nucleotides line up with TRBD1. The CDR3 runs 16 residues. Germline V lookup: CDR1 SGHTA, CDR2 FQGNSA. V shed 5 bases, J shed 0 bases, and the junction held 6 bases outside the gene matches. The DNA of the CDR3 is TGTGCCAGCAGCCTACGGACAGGGGGAGCTAACTATGGCTACACCTTC. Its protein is CASSLRTGGANYGYTF.

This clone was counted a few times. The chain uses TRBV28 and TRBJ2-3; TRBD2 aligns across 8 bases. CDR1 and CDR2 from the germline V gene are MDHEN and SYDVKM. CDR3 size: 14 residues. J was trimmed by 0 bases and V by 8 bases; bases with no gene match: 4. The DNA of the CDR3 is TGTGCCAGCCGGGAGGGGACTAGCACAGATACGCAGTATTTT. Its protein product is CASREGTSTDTQYF.

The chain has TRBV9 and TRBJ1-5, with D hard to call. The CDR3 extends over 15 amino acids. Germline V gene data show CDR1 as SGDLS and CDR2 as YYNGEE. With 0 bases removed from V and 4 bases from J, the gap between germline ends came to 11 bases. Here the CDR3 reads CASSVGSGRNQPQHF. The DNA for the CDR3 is TGTGCCAGCAGCGTAGGCTCGGGAAGGAATCAGCCCCAGCATTTT.

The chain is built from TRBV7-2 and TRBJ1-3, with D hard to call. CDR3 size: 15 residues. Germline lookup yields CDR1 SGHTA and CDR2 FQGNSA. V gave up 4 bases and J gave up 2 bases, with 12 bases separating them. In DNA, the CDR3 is TGTGCCAGCAGCTCCGCAGGATTCGCTGGAAACACCATATATTTT. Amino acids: CASSSAGFAGNTIYF.

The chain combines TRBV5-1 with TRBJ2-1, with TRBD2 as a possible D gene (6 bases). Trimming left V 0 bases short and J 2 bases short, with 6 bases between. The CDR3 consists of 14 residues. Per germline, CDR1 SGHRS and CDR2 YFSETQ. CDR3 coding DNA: TGCGCCAGCAGCTTGGGACTAGCCTACAATGAGCAGTTCTTC. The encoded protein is CASSLGLAYNEQFF. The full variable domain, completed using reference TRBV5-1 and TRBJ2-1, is KAGVTQTPRYLIKTRGQQVTLSCSPISGHRSVSWYQQTPGQGLQFLFEYFSETQRNKGNFPGRFSGRQFSNSRSEMNVSTLELGDSALYLCASSLGLAYNEQFFGPGTRLTVL.

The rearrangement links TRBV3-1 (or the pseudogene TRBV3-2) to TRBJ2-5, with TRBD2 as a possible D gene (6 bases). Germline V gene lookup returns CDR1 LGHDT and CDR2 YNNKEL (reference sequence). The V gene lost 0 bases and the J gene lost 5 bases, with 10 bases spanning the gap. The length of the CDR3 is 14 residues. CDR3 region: CASSQETSIETQYF. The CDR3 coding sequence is TGTGCCAGCAGCCAAGAAACTAGCATCGAGACCCAGTACTTC.

CDR3: CATGTGINSGANVLTF. CDR3 coding DNA: TGTGCCACCGGGACAGGGATTAACTCTGGGGCCAACGTCCTGACTTTC. The genes are TRBV10-3 and TRBJ2-6; TRBD1 aligns across 9 bases. Germline V gene sequence: CDR1 ENHRY, CDR2 SYGVKD. V shed 10 bases, J shed 0 bases, and the junction held 7 bases outside the gene matches. CDR3 size: 16 residues.

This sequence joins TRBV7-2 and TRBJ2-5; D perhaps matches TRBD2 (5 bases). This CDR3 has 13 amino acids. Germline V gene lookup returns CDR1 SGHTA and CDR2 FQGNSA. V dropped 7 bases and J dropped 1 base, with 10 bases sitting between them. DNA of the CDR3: TGTGCCAGCAAGCGGACTCCCCAAGAGACCCAGTACTTC. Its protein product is CASKRTPQETQYF.